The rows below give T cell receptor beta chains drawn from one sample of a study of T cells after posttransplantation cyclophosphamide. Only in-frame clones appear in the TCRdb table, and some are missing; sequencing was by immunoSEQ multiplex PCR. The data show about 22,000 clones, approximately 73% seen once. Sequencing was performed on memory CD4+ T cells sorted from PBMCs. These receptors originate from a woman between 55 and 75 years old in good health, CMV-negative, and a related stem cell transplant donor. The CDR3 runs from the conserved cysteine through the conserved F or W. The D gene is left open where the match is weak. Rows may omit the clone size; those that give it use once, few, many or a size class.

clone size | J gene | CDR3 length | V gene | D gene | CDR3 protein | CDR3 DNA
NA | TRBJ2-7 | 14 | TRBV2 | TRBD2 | CASSGSGGAYEQYF | TGTGCCAGCAGTGGTAGCGGGGGGGCCTACGAGCAGTACTTC
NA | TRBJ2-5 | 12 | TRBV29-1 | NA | CSARLVRETQYF | TGCAGCGCACGACTAGTTCGGGAGACCCAGTACTTC
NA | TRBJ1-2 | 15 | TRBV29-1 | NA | CSVHGQLIGSSGYTF | TGCAGCGTTCACGGACAACTGATTGGCTCCAGCGGCTACACCTTC
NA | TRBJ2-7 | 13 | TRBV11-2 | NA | CASSRLGYYEQYF | TGTGCCAGCAGCAGACTAGGATACTACGAGCAGTACTTC
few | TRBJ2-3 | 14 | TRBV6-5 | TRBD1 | CASSRDRVTDTQYF | TGTGCCAGCAGTCGGGACAGGGTAACAGATACGCAGTATTTT
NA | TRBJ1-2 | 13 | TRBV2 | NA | CATKGDGSYGYTF | TGTGCCACCAAGGGGGACGGCAGCTATGGCTACACCTTC
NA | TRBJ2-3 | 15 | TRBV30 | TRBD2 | CAWSPGLAGGDTQYF | TGTGCCTGGAGTCCGGGACTAGCGGGGGGAGATACGCAGTATTTT
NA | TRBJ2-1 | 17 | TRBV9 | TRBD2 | CASSVGLGLAGSNEQFF | TGTGCCAGCAGCGTTGGCCTGGGACTAGCGGGGAGTAATGAGCAGTTCTTC
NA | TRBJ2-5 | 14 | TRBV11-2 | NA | CASSLATSQGTQYF | TGTGCCAGCAGCTTAGCGACCTCCCAGGGGACCCAGTACTTC
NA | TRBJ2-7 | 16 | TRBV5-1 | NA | CASSPGTSFADYEQYF | TGCGCCAGCAGCCCCGGGACATCTTTTGCGGATTACGAGCAGTACTTC
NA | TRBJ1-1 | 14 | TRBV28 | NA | CASSWGHSNTEAFF | TGTGCCAGCAGTTGGGGACACTCGAACACTGAAGCTTTCTTT
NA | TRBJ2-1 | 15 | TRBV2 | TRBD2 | CASSVASGTYNEQFF | TGTGCCAGCAGTGTAGCTAGCGGAACCTACAATGAGCAGTTCTTC